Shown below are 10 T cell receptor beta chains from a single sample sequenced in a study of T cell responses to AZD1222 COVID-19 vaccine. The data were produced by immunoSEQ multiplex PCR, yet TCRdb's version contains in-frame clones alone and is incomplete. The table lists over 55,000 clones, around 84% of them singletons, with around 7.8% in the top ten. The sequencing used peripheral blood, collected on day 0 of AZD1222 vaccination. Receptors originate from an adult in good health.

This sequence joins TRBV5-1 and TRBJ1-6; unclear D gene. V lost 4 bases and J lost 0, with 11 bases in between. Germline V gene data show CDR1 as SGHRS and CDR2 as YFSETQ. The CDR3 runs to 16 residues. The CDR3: CASSRGGSSYNSPLHF. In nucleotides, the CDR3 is TGCGCCAGCAGCCGGGGAGGGAGCTCCTATAATTCACCCCTCCACTTT.

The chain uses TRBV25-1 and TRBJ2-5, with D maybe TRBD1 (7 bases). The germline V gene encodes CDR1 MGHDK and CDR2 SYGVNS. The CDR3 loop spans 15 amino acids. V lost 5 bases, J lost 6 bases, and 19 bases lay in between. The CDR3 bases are TGTGCCAGCAGTCCCTGGGCTCAGGGGGGACAGACCCAGTACTTC. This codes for CASSPWAQGGQTQYF.

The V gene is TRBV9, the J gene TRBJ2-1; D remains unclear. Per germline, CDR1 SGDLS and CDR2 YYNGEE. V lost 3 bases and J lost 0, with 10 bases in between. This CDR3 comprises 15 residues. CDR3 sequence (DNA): TGTGCCAGCAGCGCGAGCTCGAGCTCCTACAATGAGCAGTTCTTC. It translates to CASSASSSSYNEQFF.

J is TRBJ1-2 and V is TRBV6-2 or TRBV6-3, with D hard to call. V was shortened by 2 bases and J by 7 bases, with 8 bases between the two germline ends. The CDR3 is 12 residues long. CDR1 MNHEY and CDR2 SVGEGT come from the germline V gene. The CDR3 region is CASSYRAGGYTF. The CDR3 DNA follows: TGTGCCAGCAGTTACCGGGCAGGTGGCTACACCTTC.

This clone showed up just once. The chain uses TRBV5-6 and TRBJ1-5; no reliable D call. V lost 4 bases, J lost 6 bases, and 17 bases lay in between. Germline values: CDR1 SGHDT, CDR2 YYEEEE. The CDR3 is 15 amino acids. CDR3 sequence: CASSHSEGYGQPQHF. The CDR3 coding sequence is TGTGCCAGCAGCCACTCCGAAGGTTATGGTCAGCCCCAGCATTTT.

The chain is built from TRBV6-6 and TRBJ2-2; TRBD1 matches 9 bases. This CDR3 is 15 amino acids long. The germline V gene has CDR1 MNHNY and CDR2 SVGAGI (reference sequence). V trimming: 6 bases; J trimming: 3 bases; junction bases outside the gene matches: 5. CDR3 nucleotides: TGTGCCAGCAGGACCGGGACAGGGCACACCGGGGAGCTGTTTTTT. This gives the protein CASRTGTGHTGELFF.

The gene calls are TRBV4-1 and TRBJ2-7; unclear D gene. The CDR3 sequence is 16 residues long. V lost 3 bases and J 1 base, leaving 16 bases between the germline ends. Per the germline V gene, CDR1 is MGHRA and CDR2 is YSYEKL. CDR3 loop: CASSQSVRVGSYEQYF. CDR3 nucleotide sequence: TGCGCCAGCAGCCAGTCGGTCCGGGTTGGTTCCTACGAGCAGTACTTC.

This CDR3 reads CASRSTGYNSPLHF. The CDR3 nucleotides are TGTGCCAGCCGCAGTACAGGATATAATTCACCCCTCCACTTT. The rearrangement uses TRBV25-1 and TRBJ1-6, with D possibly matching TRBD1 (5 bases). The V end lost 8 bases, the J end lost 4 bases, and 12 bases lay between the germline ends. Germline V gene data show CDR1 as MGHDK and CDR2 as SYGVNS. The CDR3 length is 14 residues.

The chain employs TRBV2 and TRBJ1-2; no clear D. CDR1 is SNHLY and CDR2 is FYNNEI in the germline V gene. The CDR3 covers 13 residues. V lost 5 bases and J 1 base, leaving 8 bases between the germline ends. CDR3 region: CASSLTVNYGYTF. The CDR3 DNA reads TGTGCCAGCAGTTTGACTGTTAACTATGGCTACACCTTC.

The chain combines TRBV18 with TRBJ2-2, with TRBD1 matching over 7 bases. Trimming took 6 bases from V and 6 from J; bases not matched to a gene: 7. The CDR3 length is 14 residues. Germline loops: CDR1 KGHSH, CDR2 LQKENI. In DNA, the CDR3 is TGTGCCAGCTCCCCTTTACAGGGGTCCGGGGAGCTGTTTTTT. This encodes CASSPLQGSGELFF.